The 18 T cell receptor beta chains in this list originate from one sample, sequenced in a study of neoadjuvant anti-PD-1 for oral cavity cancer. Repertoires were generated with immunoSEQ multiplex PCR, while TCRdb's copy carries only in-frame clones and drops some. The sample includes about 15,000 clones, around 57% of them seen just once. The specimen was PBMCs, collected before nivolumab (anti-PD-1) treatment. The receptors come from a person aged 35-79 years with oral cavity squamous cell carcinoma.

The chain carries TRBV18 and TRBJ1-6; D possibly corresponds to TRBD1 (6 bases). Trimming took 5 bases from V and 7 from J, leaving 12 bases between them. CDR1 is KGHSH, CDR2 LQKENI, per germline. The CDR3 totals 14 residues. CDR3 region: CASSMDRGNSPLHF. The CDR3 nucleotides are TGTGCCAGCTCAATGGACAGAGGAAATTCACCCCTCCACTTT.

V usage is TRBV27 and J usage is TRBJ1-5; no firm D call. CDR3 length: 14 amino acids. Germline lookup yields CDR1 MNHEY and CDR2 SMNVEV (reference sequence). Deletions cut 3 bases from V and 2 bases from J, with 8 bases between. CDR3 protein: CASSLQRGNQPQHF. The CDR3 DNA sequence: TGTGCCAGCAGTTTGCAAAGGGGCAATCAGCCCCAGCATTTT.

The chain combines TRBV5-1 with TRBJ1-1, with 7 nucleotides matching TRBD1. Trimming took 4 bases from V and 3 from J; bases not matched to a gene: 6. Germline V gene sequence: CDR1 SGHRS, CDR2 YFSETQ. CDR3 length: 14 residues. The CDR3 coding sequence is TGCGCCAGCAGCCCAGGGACAGCTTACACTGAAGCTTTCTTT. Residues: CASSPGTAYTEAFF.

The chain is built from TRBV7-2 and TRBJ2-1; D not resolved. Germline lookup yields CDR1 SGHTA and CDR2 FQGNSA. The CDR3 is 12 residues long. V lost 5 bases to trimming and J lost 8 bases, with 10 bases between them. The CDR3 region has the DNA TGTGCCAGCAGCCCGGATGGGTATGAGCAGTTCTTC. This encodes CASSPDGYEQFF.

The chain combines TRBV5-5 with TRBJ1-5; 11 bases agree with TRBD1. CDR1 is SGHKS and CDR2 is YYEKEE in the germline V gene (reference sequence). V shed 5 bases, J shed 7 bases, and the junction held 8 bases outside the gene matches. This CDR3 is 15 amino acids long. Here the CDR3 reads CASSLDRGLRQPQHF. The CDR3 nucleotides are TGTGCCAGCAGTCTGGACAGGGGGCTAAGGCAGCCCCAGCATTTT.

The chain links TRBV29-1 to TRBJ2-1; 10 bases match TRBD1. Trimming removed 6 bases from V and 6 bases from J; junction bases left unmatched: 11. The CDR3 covers 15 residues. Germline loops: CDR1 SQVTM, CDR2 ANQGSEA. The CDR3 loop reads CSVRTGTGVSNEQFF. Written as DNA, the CDR3 is TGCAGCGTAAGAACCGGGACAGGGGTAAGCAATGAGCAGTTCTTC.

The CDR3 protein is CASSYGQGGYTF. The CDR3 nucleotides are TGTGCCAGCAGTTACGGACAGGGTGGCTACACCTTC. V gene TRBV6-5 combines with J gene TRBJ1-2; 8 bases map to TRBD1. This CDR3 is built from 12 residues. Germline CDR1 reads MNHEY; CDR2 reads SVGAGI. V trimming: 2 bases; J trimming: 7 bases; junction bases outside the gene matches: 0.

The chain employs TRBV11-2 and TRBJ2-7; D call uncertain. The CDR3 has 14 amino acids. The ends were cut back, 1 base at V and 7 bases at J, with 14 bases in the middle. Germline-derived CDR1 and CDR2 are SGHAT and FQNNGV. CDR3 nucleotide sequence: TGTGCCAGCAGCTTAGCCCGATGGGGTGGGGAGCAGTACTTC. This gives the protein CASSLARWGGEQYF.

The V and J genes are TRBV5-1 and TRBJ2-5; the match to TRBD1 covers 9 bases. The V gene's germline CDR1 is SGHRS and CDR2 YFSETQ. J gave up 5 bases and V 5 bases, and 7 bases lay outside the gene matches. The CDR3 has 14 residues. The CDR3 is CASRAGTGSETQYF. The CDR3 DNA reads as TGCGCCAGCAGGGCCGGGACAGGGTCGGAGACCCAGTACTTC.

This clone turned up a few times. This chain links TRBV9 with TRBJ1-6, with 10 bases fitting TRBD1. V lost 3 bases, J lost 7 bases, and 4 bases stayed unmatched. This CDR3 region has 15 residues. Germline lookup yields CDR1 SGDLS and CDR2 YYNGEE. CDR3 protein: CASSAGTGANSPLHF. As DNA, the CDR3 is TGTGCCAGCAGCGCCGGGACAGGGGCCAATTCACCCCTCCACTTT.

This rearrangement joins TRBV11-3 to TRBJ2-7, with 7 bases that match TRBD1. J lost 4 bases, V lost 1 base, and 1 base had no gene match. CDR3 length: 13 residues. Germline V lookup: CDR1 SGHNT, CDR2 YENEEA. The CDR3 DNA is TGTGCCAGCAGCTTAGTGACAGGGTACGAGCAGTACTTC. It is translated as CASSLVTGYEQYF.

CDR3 sequence reads: CASSQDTSGGAYNEQFF. DNA of the CDR3: TGTGCCAGCAGCCAAGATACTAGCGGGGGGGCCTACAATGAGCAGTTCTTC. The V gene is TRBV4-2, the J gene TRBJ2-1, with 13 bases matching TRBD2. Germline V CDR1 and CDR2: LGHNA, YNFKEQ. With 0 bases clipped from V and 2 bases from J, the junction kept 1 base outside the gene matches. The CDR3 contains 17 residues.

The chain couples TRBV7-9 to TRBJ2-1, with TRBD2 matching 8 bases. CDR1 and CDR2 from the germline V gene are SEHNR and FQNEAQ (reference sequence). CDR3 length: 15 amino acids. V lost 5 bases and J lost 7; bases outside the gene matches: 10. In nucleotides, the CDR3 is TGTGCCAGCAGCCCCGGGGGGACTAGGATGAATGAGCAGTTCTTC. Encoded protein: CASSPGGTRMNEQFF.

This clone occurred once. For the CDR3, the DNA is TGCGCCAGCAGCCAGGGGGCCGGGAGGGGCAAAGATACGCAGTATTTT. Its protein is CASSQGAGRGKDTQYF. The J gene is TRBJ2-3, the V gene TRBV4-1; 8 bases agree with TRBD2. The J segment lost 5 bases and the V segment lost 3 bases, leaving 10 bases of the junction unmatched. This CDR3 spans 16 amino acids. Germline assignment: CDR1 MGHRA and CDR2 YSYEKL.

The V gene is TRBV14, the J gene TRBJ2-5; D is ambiguous. Germline CDR1 is SGHDN and CDR2 is FVKESK. There are 11 residues in the CDR3. The V gene lost 4 bases and the J gene lost 3 bases, with 3 bases spanning the gap. The CDR3 sequence: CASSLKETQYF. In DNA form, the CDR3 reads TGTGCCAGCAGCCTGAAAGAGACCCAGTACTTC.

V is TRBV19 and J is TRBJ1-2; D is uncertain. Trimming shortened V by 5 bases and J by 3 bases, and 10 bases separated the two germline ends. Germline CDR1 reads LNHDA; CDR2 reads SQIVND (reference sequence). CDR3 length equals 13 residues. The CDR3 DNA is TGTGCCAGTAGTTTGCGCGCGGACTATGGCTACACCTTC. It codes for CASSLRADYGYTF.

The V and J genes are TRBV9 and TRBJ2-3; 11 nucleotides align to TRBD2. The CDR3 has 23 amino acids. Trimming cost V 3 bases and J 4 bases; bases outside gene matches: 28. The germline V gene has CDR1 SGDLS and CDR2 YYNGEE. CDR3 residues: CASSANRISSGGRRGSPPDTQYF. Written as DNA, the CDR3 is TGTGCCAGCAGCGCCAATAGGATTTCTAGCGGGGGGCGACGGGGTAGTCCCCCAGATACGCAGTATTTT.

This chain connects TRBV6-5 to TRBJ2-7; possible D gene TRBD2, 6 bases. This CDR3 spans 15 amino acids. V lost 7 bases, J lost 0 bases, and 16 bases lay in between. The germline V gene has CDR1 MNHEY and CDR2 SVGAGI. The DNA for the CDR3 is TGTGCCAGCAAGGTTTCTCTAGCGAGCTCCTACGAGCAGTACTTC. It codes for CASKVSLASSYEQYF.